These 8 T cell receptor beta chains share one sample of origin, sequenced in a study of T cell repertoires in aging, cancer and after chemotherapy. Peripheral blood genomic DNA, not sorted cells or RNA, was the template. Rearranged V-D-J TRB sequences were amplified with a mixed TRB-A/B primer pool. One entry per CDR3 protein results from TCRdb running MiXCR on the multiplex PCR reads. The repertoire holds about 9,700 distinct CDR3 sequences, with 25% to 40% as singletons. The sequenced material came from blood. Receptors originate from a human donor in good health.

The chain is built from TRBV6-1 and TRBJ2-7; 11 bases agree with TRBD2. Trimming removed 6 bases from V and 3 bases from J; junction bases left unmatched: 7. CDR1 and CDR2 (germline): MNHNS, SASEGT. The length of the CDR3 is 15 residues. The CDR3 nucleotides read TGTGCCAGCAGCCAACCGGGACTAGCGGTCTACGAGCAGTACTTC. Amino acid sequence: CASSQPGLAVYEQYF.

The table lists this clonotype with a few counts. DNA for the CDR3: TGTGCCAGCAGCTTGGGGCAGATTCCAACTAATGAAAAACTGTTTTTT. Translated: CASSLGQIPTNEKLFF. The chain employs TRBV5-5 and TRBJ1-4, with no clear D. Germline CDR1 reads SGHKS; CDR2 reads YYEKEE (reference sequence). V dropped 0 bases and J dropped 0 bases, with 9 bases sitting between them. The CDR3 runs to 16 residues.

In the case of this clonotype: Here the CDR3 omits its conserved ending phenylalanine or tryptophan, so a read error is the likely source. The chain combines TRBV30 with TRBJ1-1; TRBD1 is a possible D gene (5 bases). This CDR3 is built from 13 residues. CDR1 GTSNPN and CDR2 SVGIG come from the germline V gene (reference sequence). V lost 0 bases and J 4 bases, leaving 9 bases between the germline ends. CDR3 loop: CAWSVRGGTEAFL. The CDR3 DNA sequence: TGTGCCTGGAGTGTGCGTGGGGGCACTGAAGCTTTCCTT.

This clonotype has a handful of counts. CDR3 DNA: TGTGCCAGCAGCTACACAGGGGGCGGCCCTGAAGCTTTCTTT. This sequence encodes CASSYTGGGPEAFF. The chain employs TRBV5-5 and TRBJ1-1, with 9 positions matching TRBD1. Trimming took 3 bases from V and 6 from J; bases not matched to a gene: 6. The CDR3 spans 14 residues. Germline V gene sequence: CDR1 SGHKS, CDR2 YYEKEE (reference sequence).

This clonotype was detected a few times. The chain is built from TRBV6-2 or TRBV6-3 and TRBJ2-1; D is possibly TRBD1 or TRBD2 (5 bases each). CDR3 length: 18 amino acids. V lost 5 bases to trimming and J lost 10 bases, with 30 bases between them. The germline CDR1 and CDR2 sequences are MNHEY and SVGEGT. The CDR3 spells CASSELGTRDGGVREQFF. The CDR3 DNA reads as TGTGCCAGCAGTGAGCTAGGCACCCGGGACGGTGGAGTCCGGGAGCAGTTCTTC.

The chain links TRBV5-1 to TRBJ2-7, with 8 nucleotides matching TRBD2. Trimming cost V 0 bases and J 6 bases; bases outside gene matches: 8. Germline V gives CDR1 SGHRS, CDR2 YFSETQ. CDR3 length: 15 amino acids. CDR3 sequence: CASSLEAGARGEQYF. CDR3 bases: TGCGCCAGCAGCTTGGAAGCGGGAGCAAGGGGCGAGCAGTACTTC.

This rearrangement joins TRBV11-1 to TRBJ2-1; 16 bases agree with TRBD2. This CDR3 has 17 amino acids. V dropped 4 bases and J dropped 4; count of bases not matched to a gene: 4. Germline CDR1 is SGHAT and CDR2 is FQDESV (reference sequence). The CDR3 sequence is CASSSGTSGGGYNEQFF. Here the CDR3 DNA reads TGTGCCAGCAGCTCAGGGACTAGCGGGGGGGGTTACAATGAGCAGTTCTTC.

This clonotype is deemed medium-sized. The J gene is TRBJ1-6, the V gene TRBV29-1; D unclear. Germline CDR1 reads SQVTM; CDR2 reads ANQGSEA. The CDR3 is 13 residues long. Trimming took 6 bases from V and 0 from J, leaving 6 bases between them. CDR3 DNA: TGCAGCGTCGTAGTCTCCTATAATTCACCCCTCCACTTT. The encoded protein is CSVVVSYNSPLHF.